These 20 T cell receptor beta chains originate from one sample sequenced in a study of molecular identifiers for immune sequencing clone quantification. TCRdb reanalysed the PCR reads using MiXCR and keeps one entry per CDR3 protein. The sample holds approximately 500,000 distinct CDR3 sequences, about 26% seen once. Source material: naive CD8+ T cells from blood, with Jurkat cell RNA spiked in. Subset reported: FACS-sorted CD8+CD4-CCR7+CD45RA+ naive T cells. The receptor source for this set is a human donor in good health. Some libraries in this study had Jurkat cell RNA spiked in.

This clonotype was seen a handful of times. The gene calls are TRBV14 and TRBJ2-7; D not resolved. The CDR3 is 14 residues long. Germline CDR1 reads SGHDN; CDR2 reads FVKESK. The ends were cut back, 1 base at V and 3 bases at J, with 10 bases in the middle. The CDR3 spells CASSQAPSNYEQYF. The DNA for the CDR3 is TGTGCCAGCAGCCAAGCTCCGTCTAACTACGAGCAGTACTTC.

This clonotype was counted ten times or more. The CDR3 here is CASSPTGSAPEQYF. CDR3 in DNA: TGTGCCAGCAGTCCGACAGGGAGTGCGCCCGAGCAGTACTTC. V and J are TRBV2 and TRBJ2-7; 7 bases align to TRBD1. With V trimmed by 5 bases and J by 6 bases, 10 bases remained unmatched. Looked up from germline, CDR1 is SNHLY and CDR2 is FYNNEI. The CDR3 extends over 14 amino acids.

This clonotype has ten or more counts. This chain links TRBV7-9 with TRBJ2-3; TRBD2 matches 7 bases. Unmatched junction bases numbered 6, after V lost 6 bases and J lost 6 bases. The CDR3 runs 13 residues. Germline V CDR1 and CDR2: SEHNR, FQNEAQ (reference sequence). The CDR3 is CASRSGLEDTQYF. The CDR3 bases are TGTGCCAGCAGATCCGGACTAGAGGATACGCAGTATTTT.

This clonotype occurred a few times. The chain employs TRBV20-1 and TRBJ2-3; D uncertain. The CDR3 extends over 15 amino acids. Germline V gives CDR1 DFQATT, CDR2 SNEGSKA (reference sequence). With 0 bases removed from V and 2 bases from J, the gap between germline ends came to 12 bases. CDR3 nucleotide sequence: TGCAGTGCTAGAGAGCCATATCATGTCACAGATACGCAGTATTTT. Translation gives CSAREPYHVTDTQYF.

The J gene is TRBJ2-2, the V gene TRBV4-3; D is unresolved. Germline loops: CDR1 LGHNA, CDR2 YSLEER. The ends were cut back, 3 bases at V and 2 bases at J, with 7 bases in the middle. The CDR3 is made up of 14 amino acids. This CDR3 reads CASSQSRNTGELFF. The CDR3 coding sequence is TGCGCCAGCAGCCAGTCTCGTAACACCGGGGAGCTGTTTTTT.

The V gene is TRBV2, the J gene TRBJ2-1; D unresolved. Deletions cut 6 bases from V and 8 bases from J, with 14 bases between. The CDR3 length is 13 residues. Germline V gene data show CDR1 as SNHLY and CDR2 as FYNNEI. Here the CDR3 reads CASRHPNRDEQFF. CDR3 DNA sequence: TGTGCCAGCAGGCACCCAAATCGGGATGAGCAGTTCTTC.

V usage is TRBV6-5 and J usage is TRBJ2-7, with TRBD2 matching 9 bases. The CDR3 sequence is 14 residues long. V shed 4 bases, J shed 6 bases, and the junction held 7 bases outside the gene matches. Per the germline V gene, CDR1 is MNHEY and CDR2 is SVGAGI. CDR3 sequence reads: CASSSSGTAPEQYF. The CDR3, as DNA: TGTGCCAGCAGTTCTAGCGGGACGGCCCCCGAGCAGTACTTC.

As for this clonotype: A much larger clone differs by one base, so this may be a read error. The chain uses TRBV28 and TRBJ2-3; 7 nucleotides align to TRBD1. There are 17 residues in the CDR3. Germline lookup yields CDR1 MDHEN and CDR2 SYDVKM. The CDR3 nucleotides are TGTGCCGGCAGTTTTTACGGGACAGTTACGAAAAAAGATACGCAGTATTTT. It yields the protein CAGSFYGTVTKKDTQYF.

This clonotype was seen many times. DNA of the CDR3: TGTGCCAGCAGTTACTCGAACCCCGCGGCAGATACGCAGTATTTT. It is translated as CASSYSNPAADTQYF. The chain is built from TRBV6-2 or TRBV6-3 and TRBJ2-3; no firm D call. V lost 0 bases, J lost 4 bases, and 11 bases lay in between. Germline CDR1 and CDR2: MNHEY and SVGEGT. The CDR3 totals 15 residues.

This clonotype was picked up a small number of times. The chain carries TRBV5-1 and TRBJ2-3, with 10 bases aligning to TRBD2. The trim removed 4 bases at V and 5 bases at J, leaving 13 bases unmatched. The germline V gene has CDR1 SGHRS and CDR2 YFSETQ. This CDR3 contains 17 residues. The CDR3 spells CASSVVGLAERIDTQYF. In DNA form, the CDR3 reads TGCGCCAGCAGCGTGGTCGGACTAGCGGAGCGGATAGATACGCAGTATTTT.

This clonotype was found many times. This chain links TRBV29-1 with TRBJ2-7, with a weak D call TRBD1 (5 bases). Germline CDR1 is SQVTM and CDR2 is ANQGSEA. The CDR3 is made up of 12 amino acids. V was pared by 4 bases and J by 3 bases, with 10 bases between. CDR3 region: CSVAGIGYEQYF. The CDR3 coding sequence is TGCAGCGTTGCAGGGATTGGCTACGAGCAGTACTTC.

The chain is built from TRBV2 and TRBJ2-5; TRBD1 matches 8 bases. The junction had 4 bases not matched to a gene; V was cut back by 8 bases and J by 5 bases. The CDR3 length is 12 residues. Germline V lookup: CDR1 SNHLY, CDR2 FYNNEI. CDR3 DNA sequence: TGTGCCAGCGGGACAGGCTTGGAGACCCAGTACTTC. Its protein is CASGTGLETQYF.

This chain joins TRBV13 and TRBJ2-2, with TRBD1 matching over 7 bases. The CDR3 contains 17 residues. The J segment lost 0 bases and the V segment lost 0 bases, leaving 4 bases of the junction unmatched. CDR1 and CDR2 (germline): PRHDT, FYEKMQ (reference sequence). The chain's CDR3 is CASSLGDRSPNTGELFF. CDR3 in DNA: TGTGCCAGCAGCTTAGGGGACAGGTCACCGAACACCGGGGAGCTGTTTTTT.

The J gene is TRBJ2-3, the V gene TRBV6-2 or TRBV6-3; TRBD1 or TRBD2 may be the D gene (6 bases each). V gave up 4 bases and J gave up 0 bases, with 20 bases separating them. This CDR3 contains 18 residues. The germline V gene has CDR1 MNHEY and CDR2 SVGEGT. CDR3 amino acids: CASSWLPGRGPSTDTQYF. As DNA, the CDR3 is TGTGCCAGCAGTTGGCTTCCGGGACGGGGGCCTAGCACAGATACGCAGTATTTT.

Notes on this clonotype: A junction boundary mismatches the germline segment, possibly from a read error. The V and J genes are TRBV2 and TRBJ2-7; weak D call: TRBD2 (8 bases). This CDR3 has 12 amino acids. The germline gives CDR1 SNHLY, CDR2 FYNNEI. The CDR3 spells CASIQGQREQCF. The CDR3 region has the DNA TGTGCCAGCATTCAGGGACAGCGGGAGCAGTGCTTC. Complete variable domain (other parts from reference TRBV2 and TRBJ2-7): EPEVTQTPSHQVTQMGQEVILRCVPISNHLYFYWYRQILGQKVEFLVSFYNNEISEKSEIFDDQFSVERPDGSNFTLKIRSTKLEDSAMYFCASIQGQREQCFGPGTRLTVT.

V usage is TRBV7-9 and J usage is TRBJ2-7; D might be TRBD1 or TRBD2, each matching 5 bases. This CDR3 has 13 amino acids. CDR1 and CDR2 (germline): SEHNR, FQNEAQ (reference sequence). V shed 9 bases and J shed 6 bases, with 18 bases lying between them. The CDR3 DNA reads TGTGCCAGTAGGATGGGACCGAGGGGCGAGCAGTACTTC. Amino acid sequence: CASRMGPRGEQYF.

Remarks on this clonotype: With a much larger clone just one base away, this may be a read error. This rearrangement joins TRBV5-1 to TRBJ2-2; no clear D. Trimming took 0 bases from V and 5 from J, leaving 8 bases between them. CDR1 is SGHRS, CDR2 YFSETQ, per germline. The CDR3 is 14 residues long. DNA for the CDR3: TGCGCCAGCAGCTTGGGGTTATCTACCGGGGAGCTGTTTTTT. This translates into CASSLGLSTGELFF.

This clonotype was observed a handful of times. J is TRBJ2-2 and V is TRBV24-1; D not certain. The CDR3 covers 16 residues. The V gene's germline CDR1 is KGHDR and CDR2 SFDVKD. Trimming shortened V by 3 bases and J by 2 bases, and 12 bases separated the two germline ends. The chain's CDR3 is CATSDPRLPNTGELFF. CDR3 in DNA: TGTGCCACCAGTGATCCCCGGTTGCCTAACACCGGGGAGCTGTTTTTT.

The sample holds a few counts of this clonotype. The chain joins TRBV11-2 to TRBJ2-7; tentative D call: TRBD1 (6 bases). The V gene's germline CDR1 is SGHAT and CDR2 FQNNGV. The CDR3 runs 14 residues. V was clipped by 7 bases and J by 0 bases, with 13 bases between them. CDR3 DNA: TGTGCCAGCAAGGGGGTCCTTAGCTCCTACGAGCAGTACTTC. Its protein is CASKGVLSSYEQYF.

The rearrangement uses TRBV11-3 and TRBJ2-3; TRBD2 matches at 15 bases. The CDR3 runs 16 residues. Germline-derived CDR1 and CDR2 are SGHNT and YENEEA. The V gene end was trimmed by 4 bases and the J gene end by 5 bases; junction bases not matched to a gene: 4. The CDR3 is CASSSGLAGGLDTQYF. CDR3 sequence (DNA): TGTGCCAGCAGCTCGGGACTAGCGGGGGGCCTAGATACGCAGTATTTT.